The 30 T cell receptor beta chains below come from one sample, sequenced in a study of OX40 agonist ivuxolimab in advanced cancers. Receptors were amplified or captured by the immunoSEQ multiplex PCR assay. The table was pulled from immuneACCESS by TCRdb, which kept in-frame rearrangements only. Such tables lose some clones; where checked, under half of the loss comes from unresolved V genes, and the rest has no known cause. The sample table holds some 46,000 clones, of which roughly 89% were seen once. The ten most abundant clones make up 11% to 15% of the sample. Sequencing used CD4+ or CD8+ T cells sorted from blood, obtained in a trial of the OX40 agonist ivuxolimab. The receptors originated from an adult with an advanced solid tumor such as melanoma, head and neck, liver or kidney cancer.

The gene calls are TRBV2 and TRBJ2-7; D might be TRBD2 (5 bases). Germline V gene lookup returns CDR1 SNHLY and CDR2 FYNNEI. The V end lost 7 bases, the J end lost 6 bases, and 13 bases lay between the germline ends. The length of the CDR3 is 12 residues. The CDR3 nucleotides are TGTGCCAGCAAAGGAGGTGTGGGCGAGCAGTACTTC. This sequence encodes CASKGGVGEQYF.

The chain links TRBV27 to TRBJ2-1; TRBD2 is a possible D gene (5 bases). From germline, CDR1 is MNHEY and CDR2 SMNVEV (reference sequence). Trimming removed 5 bases at V and 0 bases at J, with 14 bases between. The CDR3 totals 16 residues. CDR3 coding DNA: TGTGCCAGCAGTGCCTCATTTGGGAGCTCCTACAATGAGCAGTTCTTC. It is translated as CASSASFGSSYNEQFF.

The chain carries TRBV5-1 and TRBJ2-7; D unclear. V was trimmed by 0 bases and J by 0 bases, leaving 4 bases between them. The length of the CDR3 is 13 residues. The germline V gene has CDR1 SGHRS and CDR2 YFSETQ. The CDR3 loop is CASSLEISYEQYF. The CDR3 coding sequence is TGCGCCAGCAGCTTGGAAATCTCCTACGAGCAGTACTTC.

This chain connects TRBV28 to TRBJ2-1; 12 nucleotides match TRBD2. This CDR3 has 16 residues. V lost 4 bases, J lost 7 bases, and 8 bases stayed unmatched. Germline V gene data show CDR1 as MDHEN and CDR2 as SYDVKM. The CDR3 nucleotides are TGTGCCAGCAGTTCCCCCCCTAGCGGGAGGGGAAATGAGCAGTTCTTC. This codes for CASSSPPSGRGNEQFF.

The rearrangement joins TRBV4-2 to TRBJ2-6; the D call may be TRBD1 or TRBD2 (5 bases each). V was trimmed by 1 base and J by 1 base, leaving 8 bases between them. The CDR3 is 16 residues long. Germline loops: CDR1 LGHNA, CDR2 YNFKEQ. CDR3 sequence (DNA): TGTGCCAGCAGCCAAGGGGGACCTTCTGGGGCCAACGTCCTGACTTTC. Translation gives CASSQGGPSGANVLTF.

The chain carries TRBV6-5 and TRBJ2-1; D gene unclear. Germline CDR1 and CDR2: MNHEY and SVGAGI. Trimming took 4 bases from V and 4 from J, leaving 8 bases between them. CDR3 length: 13 amino acids. In nucleotides, the CDR3 is TGTGCCAGCAGTTCTCAGACTTACAATGAGCAGTTCTTC. Translating it yields CASSSQTYNEQFF.

The sample holds a few counts of this clone. The chain has TRBV2 and TRBJ2-4, with a tentative D call TRBD1 (6 bases). In germline, CDR1 is SNHLY, CDR2 FYNNEI. The V end lost 6 bases, the J end lost 7 bases, and 13 bases lay between the germline ends. The CDR3 has 13 amino acids. CDR3 nucleotide sequence: TGTGCCAGCAGCCAACAGGGTAATAACATTCAGTACTTC. Translated: CASSQQGNNIQYF.

The CDR3 DNA reads as TGTGCCAGCAGTGACTCGCCGGACTACAATGAGCAGTTCTTC. Its protein product is CASSDSPDYNEQFF. V is TRBV6-4 and J is TRBJ2-1; D ambiguous. The CDR3 extends over 14 amino acids. Between the trimmed V and J ends, which lost 0 bases and 3 bases, there was a span of 6 bases. Germline V gene lookup returns CDR1 MRHNA and CDR2 SNTAGT.

The chain couples TRBV18 to TRBJ1-1, with D possibly matching TRBD1 (5 bases). Trimming shortened V by 3 bases and J by 4 bases, and 9 bases separated the two germline ends. The germline gives CDR1 KGHSH, CDR2 LQKENI. This CDR3 is built from 13 residues. CDR3 protein: CASSPGQGTEAFF. For the CDR3, the DNA is TGTGCCAGCTCACCCGGACAAGGCACTGAAGCTTTCTTT.

The rearrangement links TRBV7-9 to TRBJ2-7; 8 bases map to TRBD1. The germline V gene has CDR1 SEHNR and CDR2 FQNEAQ (reference sequence). The J segment lost 7 bases and the V segment lost 6 bases, leaving 8 bases of the junction unmatched. The CDR3 spans 13 residues. CDR3 protein: CASRPSGGPEQYF. CDR3 nucleotide sequence: TGTGCCAGCAGGCCTTCAGGGGGCCCGGAGCAGTACTTC.

The rearrangement uses TRBV29-1 and TRBJ2-1; no clear D gene. Per the germline V gene, CDR1 is SQVTM and CDR2 is ANQGSEA. The CDR3 consists of 12 residues. V was pared by 4 bases and J by 4 bases, with 8 bases between. The DNA of the CDR3 is TGCAGCGTTGGATCCCAGTACAATGAGCAGTTCTTC. Translation gives CSVGSQYNEQFF.

The V gene is TRBV10-1, the J gene TRBJ1-1; D ambiguous. Deletions cut 0 bases from V and 6 bases from J, with 14 bases between. Germline CDR1 WNHNN, CDR2 SYGVQD (reference sequence). The CDR3 is 15 amino acids. This CDR3 is CASSESVGPLAEAFF. In DNA form, the CDR3 reads TGCGCCAGCAGTGAGTCGGTCGGGCCCCTGGCTGAAGCTTTCTTT.

This rearrangement joins TRBV27 to TRBJ2-7; D is undetermined. This CDR3 is built from 15 residues. Trimming removed 1 base from V and 2 bases from J, with 12 bases in between. Germline values: CDR1 MNHEY, CDR2 SMNVEV (reference sequence). Here the CDR3 DNA reads TGTGCCAGCAGTTTATTGACATTCGCCCCCTACGAGCAGTACTTC. Translating gives CASSLLTFAPYEQYF.

In its sample, this clone was seen a few times. The J gene is TRBJ1-1, the V gene TRBV5-4; TRBD1 is a possible D gene (6 bases). The germline CDR1 and CDR2 sequences are SGHNT and YYREEE (reference sequence). V gave up 3 bases and J gave up 3 bases, with 12 bases separating them. The CDR3 consists of 14 residues. The CDR3 coding sequence is TGTGCCAGCAGCTCCGGCAGGGGTGACACTGAAGCTTTCTTT. Its protein product is CASSSGRGDTEAFF.

The V call is TRBV5-1, the J call TRBJ1-1, with D unresolved. This CDR3 spans 13 amino acids. Per the germline V gene, CDR1 is SGHRS and CDR2 is YFSETQ. Trimming removed 8 bases from V and 1 base from J, with 12 bases in between. The CDR3 spells CASTLSGNTEAFF. Written as DNA, the CDR3 is TGCGCCAGTACTCTATCCGGGAACACTGAAGCTTTCTTT.

The CDR3 bases are TGTGCCACCGAATTGGGACAGGGGATACCGGAGCAGTACTTC. Translating it yields CATELGQGIPEQYF. The chain recombines TRBV6-1 with TRBJ2-7; 10 nucleotides agree with TRBD1. This CDR3 has 14 residues. Germline CDR1 and CDR2: MNHNS and SASEGT. The trim removed 10 bases at V and 7 bases at J, leaving 13 bases unmatched.

The V call is TRBV5-1, the J call TRBJ2-2, with 8 bases aligning to TRBD2. V trimming: 5 bases; J trimming: 3 bases; junction bases outside the gene matches: 6. The CDR3 has 15 residues. Germline CDR1 and CDR2: SGHRS and YFSETQ. The chain's CDR3 is CASRRAGEYTGELFF. The CDR3, as DNA: TGCGCCAGCAGGAGAGCGGGAGAGTACACCGGGGAGCTGTTTTTT.

The chain employs TRBV2 and TRBJ2-7; possible D gene TRBD2, 6 bases. The V gene's germline CDR1 is SNHLY and CDR2 FYNNEI. Trimming removed 4 bases at V and 0 bases at J, with 10 bases between. The CDR3 has 14 residues. CDR3 amino acids: CASSVGTPSYEQYF. CDR3 nucleotides: TGTGCCAGCAGTGTAGGGACTCCCTCCTACGAGCAGTACTTC.

The V gene is TRBV18, the J gene TRBJ1-4; D call uncertain. Germline V CDR1 and CDR2: KGHSH, LQKENI. V lost 6 bases and J lost 3, with 14 bases in between. The CDR3 runs 15 residues. Written as DNA, the CDR3 is TGTGCCAGCTCTTCCCTCCAGTTGGCTAATGAAAAACTGTTTTTT. Translated, it gives CASSSLQLANEKLFF.

The rearrangement joins TRBV9 to TRBJ2-3; D remains unclear. From germline, CDR1 is SGDLS and CDR2 YYNGEE. The CDR3 spans 13 residues. V was clipped by 2 bases and J by 2 bases, with 6 bases between them. CDR3 bases: TGTGCCAGCAGCGTGACTGTCACAGATACGCAGTATTTT. Translated: CASSVTVTDTQYF.

The chain has TRBV7-9 and TRBJ1-1; 7 bases align to TRBD1. This CDR3 is built from 16 residues. The germline V gene has CDR1 SEHNR and CDR2 FQNEAQ (reference sequence). After removal of 7 bases from V and 3 bases from J, the junction contained 14 bases not matched to a gene. In DNA form, the CDR3 reads TGTGCCAGCAACCAAGGGGGTGACAGGGAGGACACTGAAGCTTTCTTT. Its translation is CASNQGGDREDTEAFF.

The chain joins TRBV28 to TRBJ2-7, with no clear D. Germline V gene data show CDR1 as MDHEN and CDR2 as SYDVKM. The CDR3 is 11 amino acids. V was trimmed by 0 bases and J by 7 bases, leaving 4 bases between them. The CDR3 DNA reads as TGTGCCAGCAGTTTATGGTGGGAGCAGTACTTC. Translation: CASSLWWEQYF.

V and J are TRBV5-1 and TRBJ2-6; D gene unclear. With 3 bases removed from V and 1 base from J, the gap between germline ends came to 8 bases. The germline V gene encodes CDR1 SGHRS and CDR2 YFSETQ. This CDR3 spans 15 amino acids. The DNA of the CDR3 is TGCGCCAGCAGCTCCCGACCTTCTGGGGCCAACGTCCTGACTTTC. Its translation is CASSSRPSGANVLTF.

This clone was seen a handful of times. V usage is TRBV2 and J usage is TRBJ1-2; D gene ambiguous. Germline CDR1 reads SNHLY; CDR2 reads FYNNEI. CDR3 length: 13 amino acids. Trimming cost V 4 bases and J 4 bases, with 10 bases left between them. The DNA for the CDR3 is TGTGCCAGCAGTGTAAGGGCCAGCTATGGCTACACCTTC. Residues: CASSVRASYGYTF.

About this clone itself: A junction boundary mismatches the germline segment, possibly from a read error. The rearrangement uses TRBV6-1 and TRBJ2-5; 10 nucleotides align to TRBD2. The CDR3 is made up of 15 amino acids. In germline, CDR1 is MNHNS, CDR2 SASEGT. CDR3 in DNA: TGTGCCAGCAGCGAAGCGGGAGGGGGGCAGCGGACCCAGTACTTC. This gives the protein CASSEAGGGQRTQYF.

This chain connects TRBV18 to TRBJ1-1, with D possibly TRBD1 on 6 matching bases. Trimming stripped 0 bases from V and 5 bases from J, with 13 bases between. The CDR3 sequence is 15 residues long. Germline CDR1 is KGHSH and CDR2 is LQKENI. The CDR3 region is CASSPPPGGRTEAFF. The CDR3 bases are TGTGCCAGCTCACCACCGCCGGGGGGGCGGACTGAAGCTTTCTTT.

J is TRBJ2-5 and V is TRBV7-3; D perhaps matches TRBD1 (5 bases). V lost 3 bases and J lost 5, with 16 bases in between. There are 15 residues in the CDR3. Germline assignment: CDR1 SGHTA and CDR2 FQGTGA. The CDR3 nucleotides are TGTGCCAGCAGCTTCGCAGGGAACCCCCAGGAGACCCAGTACTTC. This sequence encodes CASSFAGNPQETQYF.

The gene calls are TRBV11-3 and TRBJ2-1, with no clear D. The V end was cut by 1 base, the J end by 0 bases, with 10 bases between. The CDR3 length is 16 residues. CDR1 and CDR2 from the germline V gene are SGHNT and YENEEA. CDR3 sequence: CASSLGRSNSYNEQFF. CDR3 DNA: TGTGCCAGCAGCTTAGGCCGCAGCAACTCCTACAATGAGCAGTTCTTC.

This sequence joins TRBV7-6 and TRBJ2-2; 12 bases agree with TRBD2. There are 16 residues in the CDR3. Germline V lookup: CDR1 SGHVS, CDR2 FNYEAQ. With 3 bases clipped from V and 4 bases from J, the junction kept 3 bases outside the gene matches. The CDR3, as DNA: TGTGCCAGCAGCTTTAGACTAGCGGGGGCCACCGGGGAGCTGTTTTTT. It specifies CASSFRLAGATGELFF.

The chain has TRBV4-1 and TRBJ2-6, with TRBD1 identical over 11 bases. The CDR3 covers 18 residues. J was trimmed by 2 bases and V by 3 bases; bases with no gene match: 6. Germline assignment: CDR1 MGHRA and CDR2 YSYEKL. DNA of the CDR3: TGCGCCAGCAGCCACCCCGGGACAGGGGGGCCTGGGGCCAACGTCCTGACTTTC. This encodes CASSHPGTGGPGANVLTF.